These T cell receptor beta chains were read from a single sample in a study of CD8 T cells in Susac syndrome. TCRdb used MiXCR to reprocess the immunoSEQ multiplex PCR reads, holding one entry per CDR3 protein. The sample lists 180,000 or so distinct CDR3 sequences, approximately 95% seen once, with 0.1% in the top ten. Sequencing input: CD4+ T cells from PBMCs. The origin of the receptors is a human donor in good health. Each CDR3 is given with its conserved first and last residue. Each record gives: clone size, D gene, V gene, J gene, CDR3 DNA, CDR3 protein. The D gene is left open where the match is weak. A row's size may be missing; if present it is once, few, many or a size class.

>NA|NA|TRBV6-5|TRBJ1-5
TGTGCCAGCAGTTACTCGATCGGGGTTCAGCCCCAGCATTTT
CASSYSIGVQPQHF
>NA|NA|TRBV3-1|TRBJ2-3
TGTGCCAGCAGCCGAGAGGGGAGTCCAGATACGCAGTATTTT
CASSREGSPDTQYF
>NA|TRBD2|TRBV7-9|TRBJ2-3
TGTGCCAGCAGCCCCCCCTGGCGGGAGAGCACAGATACGCAGTATTTT
CASSPPWRESTDTQYF
>NA|NA|TRBV28|TRBJ2-5
TGTGCCAGCAGTTCTCAGGTTGCCCGGCAAGAGACCCAGTACTTC
CASSSQVARQETQYF
>NA|NA|TRBV12-3/TRBV12-4|TRBJ2-3
TGTGCCAGCATGGTCCGCCCGGGACACAGCACAGATACGCAGTATTTT
CASMVRPGHSTDTQYF
>NA|TRBD1|TRBV20-1|TRBJ2-7
TGCAGTGCTAGCGGGACAGGTCCCTACGAGCAGTACTTC
CSASGTGPYEQYF
>NA|NA|TRBV7-9|TRBJ1-4
TGTGCCAGCAGAACTAATGAAAAACTGTTTTTT
CASRTNEKLFF
>NA|TRBD2|TRBV29-1|TRBJ2-2
TGCAGCGGCGGGGGGGCGAACACCGGGGAGCTGTTTTTT
CSGGGANTGELFF
>NA|NA|TRBV7-7|TRBJ2-1
TGTGCTAGCAGCTTAGCGGTGGGGGGTGAGCAGTTCTTC
CASSLAVGGEQFF
>NA|NA|TRBV9|TRBJ1-5
TGTGCCAGCAGCGTAGCGGATCGACCGATCCAGAGCAATCAGCCCCAGCATTTT
CASSVADRPIQSNQPQHF
>NA|NA|TRBV4-3|TRBJ1-2
TGCGCCAGCAGCCAAGATTTTCGGGACGGCTATGGCTACACCTTC
CASSQDFRDGYGYTF
>NA|NA|TRBV18|TRBJ2-1
TGTGCCAGCTCACCAAGTCAGGGCTCTTTTTATAATGAGCAGTTCTTC
CASSPSQGSFYNEQFF
>NA|NA|TRBV5-4|TRBJ2-2
TGTGCCAGCAGCAAGAACACCGGGGAGCTGTTTTTT
CASSKNTGELFF
>NA|TRBD2|TRBV20-1|TRBJ2-7
TGCAGTGCTGACGGATTAGCGGGGGCCCACGAGCAGTACTTC
CSADGLAGAHEQYF
>few|NA|TRBV3-1|TRBJ2-7
TGTGCCAGCAGCCAGATAGGCGGGAAAGCCTACGAGCAGTACTTC
CASSQIGGKAYEQYF
>NA|TRBD2|TRBV7-3|TRBJ2-7
TGTGCCAGCAGCGTAACCAGGACTAGCTTCCACGAGCAGTACTTC
CASSVTRTSFHEQYF
>NA|NA|TRBV19|TRBJ1-2
TGTGCCAGTAGCAACAGGTTCGTTGGCTACACCTTC
CASSNRFVGYTF
>NA|NA|TRBV12-3/TRBV12-4|TRBJ2-1
TGTGCCAGCAGTTTAGCCGGGAGCGGTGAGCAGTTCTTC
CASSLAGSGEQFF
>NA|TRBD2|TRBV24-1|TRBJ2-1
TGTGCCACCGGCAGGGTTAGCGGGAAGGGCAATGAGCAGTTCTTC
CATGRVSGKGNEQFF
>NA|NA|TRBV7-2|TRBJ2-4
TGTGCCAGCAGCTTACAAGGGAAAAACATTCAGTACTTC
CASSLQGKNIQYF
>NA|NA|TRBV29-1|TRBJ2-1
TGCAGCGTTGAAGAGTTCCACGTCATGGGATCCTACAATGAGCAGTTCTTC
CSVEEFHVMGSYNEQFF
>NA|NA|TRBV29-1|TRBJ2-6
TGCAGCGTTGTTTTTGTGCCCAGCAAGTCGTCTGGGGCCAACGTCCTGACTTTC
CSVVFVPSKSSGANVLTF
>NA|TRBD2|TRBV9|TRBJ2-7
TGTGCCAGCAGCGTAGGACGCACTAGCGGGACCTACGAGCAGTACTTC
CASSVGRTSGTYEQYF
>NA|TRBD1|TRBV30|TRBJ1-5
TGTGCCTGGAGTGATGACAGGGGGCTCTCGCAGCCCCAGCATTTT
CAWSDDRGLSQPQHF
>NA|NA|TRBV29-1|TRBJ1-1
TGCAGCGCGCTCAGGGATGTTGGCACTGAAGCTTTCTTT
CSALRDVGTEAFF
>NA|TRBD2|TRBV20-1|TRBJ2-1
TGCAGTGCTGGCCTGGGACTAGCGGGAGTCCACAATGAGCAGTTCTTC
CSAGLGLAGVHNEQFF
>NA|NA|TRBV5-6|TRBJ2-7
TGTGCCAGCAGCCGACGCTACGAGCAGTACTTC
CASSRRYEQYF
>NA|TRBD1|TRBV24-1|TRBJ2-5
TGTGCCACCAGTGATGGGACAGGGGCCCAGTACTTC
CATSDGTGAQYF
>NA|TRBD2|TRBV20-1|TRBJ2-7
TGCAGTGCAAGGGATAGCGGGAGGTACGAGCAGTACTTC
CSARDSGRYEQYF
>once|TRBD2|TRBV7-3|TRBJ2-3
TGTGCCAGCAGCTCAGCGGGAGGGAGGGCAGATACGCAGTATTTT
CASSSAGGRADTQYF
>NA|NA|TRBV7-9|TRBJ2-7
TGTGCCAGCAGCTTAGCGGTCCAGTGGGGCTACGAGCAGTACTTC
CASSLAVQWGYEQYF
>NA|NA|TRBV28|TRBJ2-5
TGTGCCAGCAGTTTTGGGGGTGGGGAGACCCAGTACTTC
CASSFGGGETQYF
>NA|NA|TRBV5-6|TRBJ1-5
TGTGCCAGCAGCCACAGAGAGAGCAATCAGCCCCAGCATTTT
CASSHRESNQPQHF
>NA|TRBD1|TRBV20-1|TRBJ2-7
TGCAGTGCTATTCACACCGGGACAGGGTTACACGAGCAGTACTTC
CSAIHTGTGLHEQYF
>NA|TRBD2|TRBV6-2/TRBV6-3|TRBJ2-3
TGTGCCAGCAGTTCAGGACTAGCGATCCCAGATACGCAGTATTTT
CASSSGLAIPDTQYF
>NA|TRBD2|TRBV30|TRBJ2-1
TGTGCCTGGACACTAGCGGGAAGTTCTGGGTCCTACAATGAGCAGTTCTTC
CAWTLAGSSGSYNEQFF
>NA|TRBD2|TRBV9|TRBJ2-3
TGTGCCAGCAGCGTCACTGGACTAGCGGGAGTCTATACGCAGTATTTT
CASSVTGLAGVYTQYF